Listed here are 21 T cell receptor beta chains from one sample, sequenced in a study of blood T cell repertoires in COVID-19. Profiling relied on immunoSEQ multiplex PCR, and the TCRdb table lists in-frame clones only, not all of them. Among approximately 490,000 clones listed, 75% to 90% were seen once. The sample consisted of PBMCs or T cells enriched from blood (not recorded which). Every receptor here comes from a woman aged 55-70 years who had recovered from COVID-19.

The chain uses TRBV21-1 and TRBJ1-3; the table's D call of TRBD1 was not tested on the DNA. TRBV21-1 is described as a pseudogene. CDR3 length: 16 residues. CDR3 coding DNA: TGTGCCAGCAGCAAGTACAGACCATACTCTGGAAACACCATATATTTT. It codes for CASSKYRPYSGNTIYF.

This clone occurred once. This chain uses TRBV3-1 (or the pseudogene TRBV3-2) with TRBJ2-3; 8 positions match TRBD1. Germline assignment: CDR1 LGHDT and CDR2 YNNKEL (reference sequence). The CDR3 is 16 amino acids. V shed 4 bases and J 2 bases; nucleotides not matched to a gene: 8. In DNA, the CDR3 is TGTGCCAGCAGCCCCGGACAGGGTCACTTCACAGATACGCAGTATTTT. Translation gives CASSPGQGHFTDTQYF.

CDR3 nucleotide sequence: TGTGCCAGCAGCCAAGGGCCAGGGCAGGATAAATATGGCTACACCTTC. It is translated as CASSQGPGQDKYGYTF. This chain joins TRBV3-1 (or the pseudogene TRBV3-2) and TRBJ1-2; a weak D match, TRBD1 (5 bases). This CDR3 spans 16 amino acids. V shed 1 base and J shed 5 bases, with 17 bases lying between them. Germline V gene data show CDR1 as LGHDT and CDR2 as YNNKEL (reference sequence).

The chain links TRBV12-5 to TRBJ2-7; D call uncertain. V was cut by 2 bases and J by 3 bases, with 5 bases left in between. Germline lookup yields CDR1 LGHNT and CDR2 FRNRAP. CDR3 length: 12 residues. The CDR3 nucleotides are TGTGCTAGTGGTTTGAACAGCTACGAGCAGTACTTC. Translating it yields CASGLNSYEQYF.

The CDR3 region is CASSPRSPSDRTPYV. CDR3 DNA: TGTGCCAGCAGTCCCCGATCCCCCTCGGACAGGACCCCATACGTC. The genes are TRBV28 and TRBJ2-7, with 7 bases aligning to TRBD1. V dropped 5 bases and J dropped 13; count of bases not matched to a gene: 20. CDR3 length: 15 amino acids. Germline V gives CDR1 MDHEN, CDR2 SYDVKM.

The CDR3 protein is CASSTRQGAMDEQYF. The DNA for the CDR3 is TGTGCCAGCAGCACCCGACAGGGGGCAATGGACGAGCAGTACTTC. The J gene is TRBJ2-7, the V gene TRBV9; the match to TRBD1 covers 10 bases. CDR3 size: 15 residues. Per germline, CDR1 SGDLS and CDR2 YYNGEE. V shed 4 bases, J shed 5 bases, and the junction held 9 bases outside the gene matches. Full variable domain (rest looked up from reference TRBV9 and TRBJ2-7): DSGVTQTPKHLITATGQRVTLRCSPRSGDLSVYWYQQSLDQGLQFLIQYYNGEERAKGNILERFSAQQFPDLHSELNLSSLELGDSALYFCASSTRQGAMDEQYFGPGTRLTVT.

As to this clone: This specimen includes other DNA sequences encoding the same CDR3. The chain recombines TRBV30 with TRBJ1-2; 10 bases agree with TRBD1. Germline V gene sequence: CDR1 GTSNPN, CDR2 SVGIG (reference sequence). With 3 bases clipped from V and 7 bases from J, the junction kept 5 bases outside the gene matches. The CDR3 consists of 13 residues. The CDR3 DNA follows: TGTGCCTGGAGCCCGGACAGGGGGATTGGCTACACCTTC. Its translation: CAWSPDRGIGYTF.

Here the CDR3 reads CASSPQGGLLNTGELFF. The CDR3 DNA is TGTGCCAGCTCACCGCAGGGAGGCCTTTTGAACACCGGGGAGCTGTTTTTT. The chain uses TRBV18 and TRBJ2-2; perhaps TRBD2 as D (6 bases). Germline V gives CDR1 KGHSH, CDR2 LQKENI. V was clipped by 3 bases and J by 1 base, with 15 bases between them. The CDR3 length is 17 residues.

As regards this clone: Other DNA sequences of this sample code for an identical CDR3. The chain uses TRBV11-2 and TRBJ2-3; unclear D gene. Germline V CDR1 and CDR2: SGHAT, FQNNGV. V lost 4 bases to trimming and J lost 2 bases, with 4 bases between them. There are 12 residues in the CDR3. CDR3 loop: CASSSSTDTQYF. CDR3 nucleotides: TGTGCCAGCAGCTCTTCCACAGATACGCAGTATTTT.

The J gene is TRBJ2-1, the V gene TRBV10-3; 12 bases map to TRBD2. V gave up 6 bases and J gave up 3 bases; unmatched junction bases: 3. This CDR3 contains 15 residues. Germline V lookup: CDR1 ENHRY, CDR2 SYGVKD. For the CDR3, the DNA is TGTGCCATCAGCTCTAGCGGGGGGGGCTACAATGAGCAGTTCTTC. Residues: CAISSSGGGYNEQFF.

This clone has a handful of counts. This chain connects TRBV5-1 to TRBJ2-6; 9 bases fit TRBD1. The CDR3 extends over 19 amino acids. V was clipped by 1 base and J by 0 bases; unmatched bases: 8. The germline CDR1 and CDR2 sequences are SGHRS and YFSETQ. This chain's CDR3 is CASSLRWGQGGSGANVLTF. In nucleotides, the CDR3 is TGCGCCAGCAGCTTGCGTTGGGGACAGGGAGGCTCTGGGGCCAACGTCCTGACTTTC.

The rearrangement links TRBV21-1 to TRBJ2-2; the table's D call of TRBD1 was not tested on the DNA. TRBV21-1 is classified as a pseudogene. This CDR3 is built from 15 residues. The CDR3 DNA is TGTGCCAGCAGTAAGGGGGTTTACGACACCGGGGAGCTGTTTTTT. This encodes CASSKGVYDTGELFF.

The rearrangement joins TRBV27 to TRBJ2-7; possibly TRBD1 for D (6 bases). The CDR3 covers 13 residues. CDR1 is MNHEY, CDR2 SMNVEV, per germline (reference sequence). Trimming stripped 7 bases from V and 4 bases from J, with 14 bases between. CDR3 nucleotides: TGTGCCAGCAAACTTAAACAGGGATACGAGCAGTACGTC. As protein: CASKLKQGYEQYV.

The chain has TRBV6-5 and TRBJ2-3; tentative D call: TRBD1 (6 bases). The CDR3 has 15 amino acids. V was pared by 8 bases and J by 2 bases, with 17 bases between. The germline V gene encodes CDR1 MNHEY and CDR2 SVGAGI. The CDR3 loop is CASATGQGPTDTQYF. The CDR3 coding sequence is TGTGCCAGCGCCACGGGGCAGGGGCCCACAGATACGCAGTATTTT.

This chain links TRBV5-8 with TRBJ1-1, with D possibly being TRBD1 (5 bases). CDR3 length: 13 amino acids. Trimming took off 2 bases at V and 3 bases at J, with 8 bases between the two ends. CDR1 is SGHTS and CDR2 is YDEGEE in the germline V gene. CDR3 region: CASSFTGDTEAFF. DNA of the CDR3: TGTGCCAGCAGCTTCACAGGTGACACTGAAGCTTTCTTT.

The chain is built from TRBV12-3 or TRBV12-4 and TRBJ1-5, with D perhaps matching TRBD1 (5 bases). The CDR3 loop spans 12 amino acids. Trimming removed 4 bases from V and 9 bases from J, with 10 bases in between. CDR3 in DNA: TGTGCCAGCAGTTGGGAGGGGTCGCCCCAGCATTTT. It is translated as CASSWEGSPQHF.

The chain carries TRBV2 and TRBJ1-5; 8 bases fit TRBD1. The CDR3 sequence is 15 residues long. Germline CDR1 is SNHLY and CDR2 is FYNNEI. The V gene end was trimmed by 2 bases and the J gene end by 4 bases; junction bases not matched to a gene: 4. The CDR3 DNA reads TGTGCCAGCAGTGAATGGGGACAGGTTAATCAGCCCCAGCATTTT. This translates into CASSEWGQVNQPQHF.

The rearrangement links TRBV4-1 to TRBJ2-3; perhaps TRBD2 as D (5 bases). Germline loops: CDR1 MGHRA, CDR2 YSYEKL. The CDR3 runs to 15 residues. V lost 0 bases, J lost 5 bases, and 12 bases lay in between. For the CDR3, the DNA is TGCGCCAGCAGCCAAGATGACGGGGATAGAGATACGCAGTATTTT. Translated: CASSQDDGDRDTQYF.

This chain uses TRBV6-5 with TRBJ1-6; D remains ambiguous. From germline, CDR1 is MNHEY and CDR2 SVGAGI. This CDR3 comprises 13 residues. V lost 5 bases and J 9 bases, leaving 11 bases between the germline ends. This CDR3 is CASSLRLTSPLHF. For the CDR3, the DNA is TGTGCCAGCAGTCTGAGGTTGACTTCACCCCTCCACTTT.

V is TRBV7-2 and J is TRBJ1-5; D gene uncertain. Trimming took 1 base from V and 7 from J, leaving 8 bases between them. The CDR3 is made up of 13 amino acids. Germline V CDR1 and CDR2: SGHTA, FQGNSA. This chain's CDR3 is CASSLVTAQPQHF. In nucleotides, the CDR3 is TGTGCCAGCAGCTTAGTAACAGCCCAGCCCCAGCATTTT.

This clone has only one observation. The chain uses TRBV7-2 and TRBJ1-4, with D possibly being TRBD1 (5 bases). Looked up from germline, CDR1 is SGHTA and CDR2 is FQGNSA. The V end lost 1 base, the J end lost 8 bases, and 11 bases lay between the germline ends. CDR3 length: 14 residues. The CDR3 region is CASSLGGAGEKLFF. For the CDR3, the DNA is TGTGCCAGCAGCTTAGGAGGGGCGGGAGAAAAACTGTTTTTT.